The clone carrying this T cell receptor (beta chain) has only one observation. Its antigen is not known. Germline V gene data show CDR1 as SGHNT and CDR2 as YYREEE (reference sequence). The CDR3 covers 14 residues. Deletions cut 1 base from V and 5 bases from J, with 12 bases between. This sample is drawn from a study of lymphopenia after photon versus proton radiotherapy. Findings and limits, study-wide: After the lymphocyte nadir, photon-treated repertoires showed oligoclonal expansion, especially of CD8+ Temra cells. Better survival with proton therapy was suggested as possible, not demonstrated. Relative stability marked proton patients; photon patients lost diversity and naive cells. In patients who died, overall survival fell as post-nadir TCR diversity dropped more.

Clones were sequenced by immunoSEQ multiplex PCR, and TCRdb holds only the in-frame ones, with some missing. The sample lists 55,000 to 75,000 clones; approximately 91% were seen once. Material: peripheral blood, obtained from a patient treated with photon-based radiotherapy. The clonotype comes from an older woman with pancreatic cancer. This chain uses TRBV5-4 with TRBJ2-5, with D perhaps TRBD1 (6 bases). CDR3 sequence reads: CASSLISGDETQYF. CDR3 nucleotides: TGTGCCAGCAGCTTGATCTCAGGGGACGAGACCCAGTACTTC. Drawing the rest from reference TRBV5-4 and TRBJ2-5, the complete variable domain is ETGVTQSPTHLIKTRGQQVTLRCSSQSGHNTVSWYQQALGQGPQFIFQYYREEENGRGNFPPRFSGLQFPNYSSELNVNALELDDSALYLCASSLISGDETQYFGPGTRLLVL.